This T cell receptor (beta chain) was sequenced for a study of OX40 agonist ivuxolimab in advanced cancers. Study-wide results and caveats: In the 0.1-3.0 mg/kg groups, partial responders showed among the lowest expansion.

The CDR3 runs 13 residues. Germline CDR1 reads SGHRS; CDR2 reads YFSETQ. Trimming stripped 0 bases from V and 3 bases from J, with 3 bases between. As regards this clone: Its cognate antigen is unknown.

Libraries were prepared by immunoSEQ multiplex PCR; TCRdb keeps only in-frame clonotypes and omits some of them. The sample has about 64,000 clones, roughly 84% seen once. This sample comprised CD4+ or CD8+ T cells sorted from blood, obtained in a trial of the OX40 agonist ivuxolimab. The V and J genes are TRBV5-1 and TRBJ2-2; D ambiguous. The receptor's source is an adult with an advanced solid tumor such as melanoma, head and neck, liver or kidney cancer. This CDR3 is CASSLADTGELFF. The CDR3 region has the DNA TGCGCCAGCAGCTTGGCGGACACCGGGGAGCTGTTTTTT.